Presented here are 10 T cell receptor beta chains from one specimen sequenced in a study of shared clonotypes between healthy human individuals. Here immunoSEQ multiplex PCR was the method, and the copy in TCRdb shows in-frame clones only, minus some. This table has approximately 500,000 clones, over 70% appearing once. Sequences were obtained from PBMCs. These receptors were obtained from a woman aged 40-49 years in good health. Some clones in this sample may be carry-over from other donors' samples.

A single count supports this clone. The genes are TRBV7-9 and TRBJ2-7, with 8 bases fitting TRBD2. Unmatched junction bases numbered 3, after V lost 3 bases and J lost 2 bases. Germline V lookup: CDR1 SEHNR, CDR2 FQNEAQ (reference sequence). This CDR3 is 14 amino acids long. CDR3 loop: CASSFSGNPYEQYF. The CDR3 region has the DNA TGTGCCAGCAGCTTTAGCGGGAATCCCTACGAGCAGTACTTC.

A remark on this clone: A far larger clone is just one base off, so this is likely a read error. CDR3 protein: CVISESMAIYLTEAFF. CDR3 coding DNA: TGTGTCATCAGTGAGTCAATGGCCATATACCTCACTGAAGCTTTCTTT. The chain carries TRBV10-3 and TRBJ1-1; D gene ambiguous. Germline loops: CDR1 ENHRY, CDR2 SYGVKD. The CDR3 contains 16 residues.

The chain uses TRBV5-1 and TRBJ2-2; D uncertain. The CDR3 has 13 amino acids. The germline gives CDR1 SGHRS, CDR2 YFSETQ. Trimming took 0 bases from V and 6 from J, leaving 6 bases between them. For the CDR3, the DNA is TGCGCCAGCAGCTTGGACTACGCCGGGGAGCTGTTTTTT. Amino acid sequence: CASSLDYAGELFF.

The genes are TRBV5-1 and TRBJ2-7, with 11 bases lining up with TRBD2. Germline-derived CDR1 and CDR2 are SGHRS and YFSETQ. This CDR3 contains 16 residues. Germline trimming cut 0 bases from V and 6 bases from J; bases unmatched to any gene: 8. Written as DNA, the CDR3 is TGCGCCAGCAGCTTGGCTCCACTAGCGGGAGTGGGCGAGCAGTACTTC. This gives the protein CASSLAPLAGVGEQYF. Full variable domain (missing parts from reference TRBV5-1 and TRBJ2-7): KAGVTQTPRYLIKTRGQQVTLSCSPISGHRSVSWYQQTPGQGLQFLFEYFSETQRNKGNFPGRFSGRQFSNSRSEMNVSTLELGDSALYLCASSLAPLAGVGEQYFGPGTRLTVT.

The chain is built from TRBV15 and TRBJ2-5; 7 nucleotides line up with TRBD2. The length of the CDR3 is 17 residues. Germline V gene lookup returns CDR1 LNHNV and CDR2 YYDKDF (reference sequence). The ends lost 1 base at V and 2 bases at J; junction bases unmatched: 10. CDR3 DNA: TGTGCCACCAGCAGAGTAATCGTGGCGGGAGAGCAAGAGACCCAGTACTTC. Translating it yields CATSRVIVAGEQETQYF.

V is TRBV2 and J is TRBJ2-7; D gene unclear. This CDR3 is built from 15 residues. V lost 6 bases and J 2 bases, leaving 17 bases between the germline ends. CDR1 SNHLY and CDR2 FYNNEI come from the germline V gene. Here the CDR3 DNA reads TGTGCCAGCAGCCTACGTTGGTCAGTTACCTACGAGCAGTACTTC. Encoded protein: CASSLRWSVTYEQYF. Supplemented by reference TRBV2 and TRBJ2-7, the full variable domain reads EPEVTQTPSHQVTQMGQEVILRCVPISNHLYFYWYRQILGQKVEFLVSFYNNEISEKSEIFDDQFSVERPDGSNFTLKIRSTKLEDSAMYFCASSLRWSVTYEQYFGPGTRLTVT.

This rearrangement joins TRBV5-4 to TRBJ2-3; D call uncertain. The CDR3 covers 14 residues. Trimming took off 4 bases at V and 4 bases at J, with 13 bases between the two ends. The germline V gene has CDR1 SGHNT and CDR2 YYREEE (reference sequence). CDR3 sequence (DNA): TGTGCCAGCAGCGCTGAAATCCACGCAGATACGCAGTATTTT. Its translation is CASSAEIHADTQYF.

The chain recombines TRBV28 with TRBJ1-1; D remains unclear. This CDR3 comprises 15 residues. Germline V gene data show CDR1 as MDHEN and CDR2 as SYDVKM. The germline V and J ends were trimmed by 1 base and 3 bases, with 12 bases remaining between them. As DNA, the CDR3 is TGTGCCAGCAGTTTATACGGAAGAGAGGACACTGAAGCTTTCTTT. As protein: CASSLYGREDTEAFF.

The chain recombines TRBV5-1 with TRBJ2-1, with a weak D call TRBD1 (6 bases). The germline V and J ends were trimmed by 2 bases and 0 bases, with 9 bases remaining between them. The CDR3 spans 15 residues. Germline V lookup: CDR1 SGHRS, CDR2 YFSETQ. This CDR3 reads CASSFTDSSYNEQFF. In DNA form, the CDR3 reads TGCGCCAGCAGCTTTACGGACAGCTCCTACAATGAGCAGTTCTTC.

This clone came up once. This rearrangement joins TRBV19 to TRBJ2-2; D unclear. V was trimmed by 7 bases and J by 0 bases, leaving 12 bases between them. The germline V gene encodes CDR1 LNHDA and CDR2 SQIVND (reference sequence). CDR3 size: 15 residues. The CDR3 nucleotides read TGTGCCAGTACCCCCCTGGGGACGAACACCGGGGAGCTGTTTTTT. Its protein product is CASTPLGTNTGELFF.